This is a list of T cell receptor beta chains from one sample in a study of blood T cell repertoires in COVID-19. Profiling relied on immunoSEQ multiplex PCR, and the TCRdb table lists in-frame clones only, not all of them. The sample holds over 150,000 clones, about 80% seen once. The material sequenced was peripheral blood. Every receptor here comes from a woman aged 55-70 years with acute or convalescent COVID-19. The CDR3 runs from the conserved cysteine through the conserved F or W.

v_gene,CDR3aa
TRBV7-9,CASSLDRGVRKLFF
TRBV6-5,CASSYGPRGYGYTF
TRBV5-1,CASSSGRDRVAYEQYF
TRBV10-1,CASSESTQGTTEAFF
TRBV9,CASSAGTSGGIQETQYF
TRBV2,CASSETGAGSYGYTF
TRBV5-4,CASSLTTQGYNEQFF
TRBV5-8,CASSYRDRPYEQYF
TRBV15,CATSRGQAGDQPQHF
TRBV6-6,CASKWRFTNEQYF
TRBV4-1,CASSPQQGIVTEAFF
TRBV7-9,CASSALTGFTGELFF
TRBV5-1,CASKLGQYYEAFF
TRBV6-6,CASSPPRQGVGANEKLFF
TRBV7-2,CASSPWTVLYEQYF